This T cell receptor beta chain was sequenced for a study of cytomegalovirus exposure and HLA in healthy donors. The PCR was carried out with 60 Vbeta primers and 13 Jbeta primers. Sequenced by immunoSEQ multiplex PCR; TCRdb stores in-frame clones only, minus some. The repertoire holds around 100,000 clones, with approximately 76% as singletons. The study, taken as a whole, reports: The study flagged roughly 150 TCR beta chains as cytomegalovirus-associated. Likely technical artifact: a cluster of highly shared sequence variants.

Remarks on this clone: The target antigen is unknown.

The receptor's source is a woman aged 55-69 years in good health and CMV-seropositive. Sequencing was carried out using PBMCs.

The CDR3 reads CASSSHRAPYEQYF. CDR3 DNA: TGTGCCAGCAGCTCCCACAGGGCCCCCTACGAGCAGTACTTC. The V gene is TRBV7-9, the J gene TRBJ2-7; TRBD1 might be the D (6 bases). CDR3 length equals 14 residues. Germline CDR1 reads SEHNR; CDR2 reads FQNEAQ (reference sequence). Trimming shortened V by 4 bases and J by 2 bases, and 12 bases separated the two germline ends.